This T cell receptor (beta chain) comes out of a study of blood T cell repertoires in COVID-19. Study at large: COVID-19 samples collected from the United States, Italy and Spain covered acute and convalescent phases. Sources were T cells, B-cell-depleted T cells, or PBMCs; the material itself was cDNA or gDNA.

The authors' processing: Scientists estimated how many nucleated cells there were by amplifying reference gene primers. Data came from immunoSEQ multiplex PCR; TCRdb stores just in-frame clones and leaves some out. The DNA was the basis for D and trimming; V, J and clone size are from that table. This sample has 250,000 or so clones; 70% to 90% occur once, and the top ten carry about 1.7%. Germline assignment: CDR1 LGHNA and CDR2 YNFKEQ. The CDR3 totals 16 residues. V was pared by 3 bases and J by 4 bases, with 7 bases of the junction left unmatched. This chain connects TRBV4-2 to TRBJ1-1; TRBD1 aligns across 11 bases. Sequencing was carried out using PBMCs or T cells enriched from blood (not recorded which). This TCR derives from a man aged 35-49 years who had recovered from COVID-19. The CDR3 sequence: CASSHGQGASGTEAFF. In nucleotides, the CDR3 is TGTGCCAGCAGCCATGGACAGGGGGCCTCGGGCACTGAAGCTTTCTTT.